The rows below give T cell receptor beta chains drawn from one sample of a study of PD-L1 blockade in urothelial cancer. Using immunoSEQ multiplex PCR, the repertoire was profiled, and TCRdb retains in-frame clones only, with some absent. Here the sample spans around 68,000 clones, more than 80% being singletons. This material consisted of PBMCs, taken around atezolizumab (anti-PD-L1) treatment. The receptors were sampled from a man aged 65 to 85 with urothelial cancer. CDR3s include the opening cysteine and the closing phenylalanine or tryptophan. The order of the fields is V gene, J gene, CDR3 protein.

TRBV5-1	TRBJ2-2	CASSLALDGELFF
TRBV7-3	TRBJ2-1	CASGASGYNEQFF
TRBV5-1	TRBJ1-1	CASSPGDRATIEAFF
TRBV18	TRBJ2-7	CASSPPTDRADEQYF
TRBV5-4	TRBJ1-3	CASSLDSSGNTIYF
TRBV28	TRBJ1-4	CASSLEEEKLFF
TRBV7-9	TRBJ2-1	CASSKGLAGDNEQFF
TRBV5-4	TRBJ1-4	CASSLQTGVDEKLFF
TRBV4-2	TRBJ1-1	CASSHEGTGPMNTEAFF
TRBV19	TRBJ2-1	CASSINLWAGGDEQFF
TRBV27	TRBJ2-1	CASSLTGLAGVSEQFF
TRBV9	TRBJ2-1	CASSVERDSYNEQFF
TRBV11-3	TRBJ2-2	CASSFPGRVSGELFF
TRBV7-9	TRBJ2-2	CASSLKGRLAGYTGELFF
TRBV7-8	TRBJ2-7	CASSLGSSGTYEQYF
TRBV7-7	TRBJ2-2	CASSLGAGNANTGELFF
TRBV6-6	TRBJ2-1	CASSYTLAGDLNEQFF
TRBV5-1	TRBJ2-1	CASSNSGFDNEQFF
TRBV7-8	TRBJ2-3	CASSLAGSSPTDTQYF
TRBV7-2	TRBJ2-7	CASSLGEGVKYF
TRBV6-6	TRBJ2-3	CASSYSSPTDTQYF
TRBV7-8	TRBJ1-2	CASSLTGAPYGYTF
TRBV5-4	TRBJ2-7	CASSLVRDEQYF
TRBV9	TRBJ1-1	CASSGQGTEAFF
TRBV11-1	TRBJ2-1	CASSLGQDNEQFF
TRBV7-2	TRBJ2-1	CASSLRRDSYNEQFF
TRBV6-6	TRBJ1-1	CASFLTGENTEAFF
TRBV7-7	TRBJ2-1	CASSSSTSGGYNEQFF
TRBV19	TRBJ2-7	CASSINFSYEQYF
TRBV11-2	TRBJ1-1	CASSFQTGVNEAFF
TRBV10-1	TRBJ1-2	CASSEQGPYGYTF
TRBV4-1	TRBJ2-7	CASSQDWVRLAEPYEQYF
TRBV7-9	TRBJ2-7	CASSLLTGPTYEQYF
TRBV9	TRBJ2-1	CASSVGNIDNEQFF
TRBV6-5	TRBJ1-1	CASSYPIGAGQAFF
TRBV27	NA	CASSYRGSNEQYF
TRBV5-1	TRBJ1-1	CASSLEVLGRLPSNTEAFF
TRBV4-2	TRBJ2-7	CASSHSGRSSYEQYF
TRBV6-5	TRBJ2-1	CASRQGSSYNEQFF
TRBV19	TRBJ2-3	CASTGQGKDTQYF
TRBV4-3	TRBJ2-1	CASSQELSSGPYNEQFF
TRBV19	TRBJ1-5	CASSMTGQGSQPQHF
TRBV25-1	TRBJ1-2	CASSETGGNYGYTF
TRBV4-3	TRBJ2-2	CASSQVAQPGGELFF
TRBV19	TRBJ1-1	CASIGVLNTEAFF
TRBV27	TRBJ2-5	CASSLWGQGREETQYF
TRBV25-1	TRBJ2-7	CASRDRSYEQYF
TRBV18	TRBJ2-7	CASSPAGYEQYF
TRBV18	TRBJ2-3	CASSPQSPGRDTQYF
TRBV19	TRBJ2-7	CASRLAGDDRYEQYF
TRBV6-5	TRBJ1-1	CASSLRGRGTEAFF
TRBV27	TRBJ2-7	CASSLSSVSYEQYF
TRBV28	TRBJ1-4	CASRIRGGLGTNEKLFF
TRBV7-2	TRBJ2-7	CASSLAPGTAYEQYF
TRBV9	TRBJ2-1	CASSVGVTSGRSNEQFF
TRBV19	TRBJ2-6	CASKNQGLSGANVLTF
TRBV28	TRBJ1-4	CASQPRDREATNEKLFF
TRBV4-2	TRBJ2-7	CASSRTISYEQYF
TRBV5-6	TRBJ1-3	CASNIFTIGGNTIYF